What follows are 12 T cell receptor beta chains derived from one specimen sequenced in a study of cytomegalovirus exposure and HLA in healthy donors (dated by TCRdb to 2016 to 2017). Libraries were made using the immunoSEQ multiplex PCR assay. A mixture of 60 forward primers for TCR Vbeta segments and 13 reverse primers for TCR Jbeta segments was used in the multiplex PCR. In TCRdb, the immuneACCESS table is reduced to in-frame sequences with V and J assigned. These tables do not hold every clone; where another copy was compared, an unresolved V gene accounts for under half, and the others remain unexplained. This sample's table lists some 120,000 clones. Jointly, the top ten make up 2% of the sample. Sample: PBMCs. These receptors were collected from a woman in her sixties or seventies in good health and CMV-seronegative.

CDR3 DNA sequence: TGTGCCAGTAGTCACCCAGTTCGATCCAATGAGCAGTTCTTC. It specifies CASSHPVRSNEQFF. The V call is TRBV19, the J call TRBJ2-1; D is unclear. The CDR3 runs 14 residues. The V gene lost 5 bases and the J gene lost 6 bases, with 14 bases spanning the gap. CDR1 and CDR2 from the germline V gene are LNHDA and SQIVND (reference sequence).

This sequence joins TRBV11-2 and TRBJ2-2, with 7 bases fitting TRBD2. The CDR3 covers 16 residues. V was clipped by 7 bases and J by 4 bases; unmatched bases: 12. CDR1 is SGHAT, CDR2 FQNNGV, per germline. CDR3 DNA: TGTGCCAGCATCCACTGGCTAGCGGAGAGCACCGGGGAGCTGTTTTTT. Its protein product is CASIHWLAESTGELFF.

The gene calls are TRBV29-1 and TRBJ2-7; D ambiguous. The germline V gene has CDR1 SQVTM and CDR2 ANQGSEA. The CDR3 runs 12 residues. The ends were cut back, 0 bases at V and 4 bases at J, with 7 bases in the middle. As DNA, the CDR3 is TGCAGCGTTGAAGATCGCAGATACGAGCAGTACTTC. Protein product: CSVEDRRYEQYF.

The chain uses TRBV5-5 and TRBJ2-1, with TRBD1 identical over 11 bases. Germline V lookup: CDR1 SGHKS, CDR2 YYEKEE (reference sequence). CDR3 length equals 15 residues. With V trimmed by 3 bases and J by 4 bases, 3 bases remained unmatched. The DNA for the CDR3 is TGTGCCAGCAGCTCAGGACAGGGGGCATACAATGAGCAGTTCTTC. Its translation: CASSSGQGAYNEQFF.

This chain connects TRBV27 to TRBJ1-1, with 7 nucleotides matching TRBD1. J gave up 1 base and V 6 bases, and 11 bases lay outside the gene matches. The CDR3 runs 16 residues. CDR1 MNHEY and CDR2 SMNVEV come from the germline V gene (reference sequence). The CDR3: CASRDRELNSNTEAFF. CDR3 coding DNA: TGTGCCAGCAGAGACAGGGAACTGAACTCGAACACTGAAGCTTTCTTT.

Turning to this clone: Compared with germline, one end of the junction differs, possibly owing to a read error. Different DNA sequences within this sample yield the same CDR3. The gene calls are TRBV6-5 and TRBJ2-7; TRBD2 matches at 8 bases. Germline-derived CDR1 and CDR2 are MNHEY and SVGAGI. The CDR3 has 14 amino acids. CDR3 protein: CASSYGVAGYEQYF. CDR3 sequence (DNA): TGTGCCAGCAGTTACGGGGTAGCGGGATACGAGCAGTATTTC.

CDR3 bases: TGTGCCAGTAGTATGAGGGGAGGGAGTGAGCAGTTCTTC. Translation gives CASSMRGGSEQFF. This sequence joins TRBV19 and TRBJ2-1, with 7 bases lining up with TRBD2. Per germline, CDR1 LNHDA and CDR2 SQIVND (reference sequence). J lost 9 bases, V lost 3 bases, and 5 bases had no gene match. CDR3 length equals 13 residues.

The chain combines TRBV18 with TRBJ2-7; D is ambiguous. Looked up from germline, CDR1 is KGHSH and CDR2 is LQKENI. V was clipped by 4 bases and J by 0 bases, with 13 bases between them. CDR3 length: 15 residues. DNA for the CDR3: TGTGCCAGCTCACGCGCGGCCACACACTCCTACGAGCAGTACTTC. Its protein product is CASSRAATHSYEQYF.

This rearrangement joins TRBV5-1 to TRBJ2-1; maybe TRBD1 (5 bases). Between the trimmed V and J ends, which lost 1 base and 5 bases, there was a span of 13 bases. Per the germline V gene, CDR1 is SGHRS and CDR2 is YFSETQ. The length of the CDR3 is 15 residues. CDR3 coding DNA: TGCGCCAGCAGCTTGCAGGGCGCAGAACACAATGAGCAGTTCTTC. Translated, it gives CASSLQGAEHNEQFF.

This chain connects TRBV10-3 to TRBJ1-1; TRBD1 might be the D (5 bases). The CDR3 is 13 amino acids. Per germline, CDR1 ENHRY and CDR2 SYGVKD. Between the trimmed V and J ends, which lost 8 bases and 3 bases, there was a span of 13 bases. DNA for the CDR3: TGTGCCATCGGAAAGGGGTGGGACACTGAAGCTTTCTTT. Encoded protein: CAIGKGWDTEAFF.

V and J are TRBV2 and TRBJ2-3; D not certain. The germline V and J ends were trimmed by 5 bases and 2 bases, with 5 bases remaining between them. Germline-derived CDR1 and CDR2 are SNHLY and FYNNEI. The CDR3 contains 12 residues. The CDR3 here is CASSSVTDTQYF. The CDR3 DNA sequence: TGTGCCAGCAGTAGCGTCACAGATACGCAGTATTTT.

The V and J genes are TRBV6-5 and TRBJ1-5; maybe TRBD1 (5 bases). Germline V gene sequence: CDR1 MNHEY, CDR2 SVGAGI. This CDR3 contains 16 residues. V was shortened by 2 bases and J by 7 bases, with 18 bases between the two germline ends. The CDR3: CASSYDGTGAGQPQHF. The DNA for the CDR3 is TGTGCCAGCAGTTACGATGGGACTGGTGCGGGACAGCCCCAGCATTTT.